The sequence of this TCR beta chain was determined in a study of OX40 agonist ivuxolimab in advanced cancers. Study at large: Three patients responded partially, comprising one with hepatocellular carcinoma and two with cutaneous melanoma. The study, taken as a whole, reports: Low levels of normalized T-cell clonal expansion also appeared in some nonresponders.

Concerning this clone: The antigen is unknown.

TCRdb's copy holds only in-frame clones and misses some; the assay was immunoSEQ multiplex PCR. The sample comprises some 64,000 clones, 65% to 90% of which are singletons, and 0.7% rests with the top ten. The CDR3 totals 15 residues. With 5 bases clipped from V and 1 base from J, the junction kept 6 bases outside the gene matches. Germline CDR1 is SGHAT and CDR2 is FQNNGV. The sequencing here drew on CD4+ or CD8+ T cells sorted from blood, taken in a trial of the OX40 agonist ivuxolimab. The clonotype comes from an adult with an advanced solid tumor such as melanoma, head and neck, liver or kidney cancer. This chain joins TRBV11-2 and TRBJ1-1; TRBD1 matches 8 bases. The DNA of the CDR3 is TGTGCCAGCAGCCCGGCGGACAGGGCGAACACTGAAGCTTTCTTT. Its protein is CASSPADRANTEAFF.